Below, one T cell receptor beta chain is given with its context. Its antigen is currently unknown. CDR1 SGHTA and CDR2 FQGNSA come from the germline V gene. With 5 bases clipped from V and 6 bases from J, the junction kept 6 bases outside the gene matches. This CDR3 contains 13 residues. The record originates from a study of CD4+ T cells in melanoma. Sequencing used immunoSEQ multiplex PCR; TCRdb keeps in-frame clones, though not all of them. The repertoire holds some 10,000 clones, with roughly three quarters as singletons. Study conclusions and caveats: CD8+ T cell, macrophage and B cell function reportedly correlated with neoantigen-specific CD4+ T cells. Neoantigen-specific CD4+ T cells in melanoma reportedly had diverse differentiation states.

J is TRBJ1-1 and V is TRBV7-2; TRBD1 matches 7 bases. Source material: peripheral blood. The TCR sequence derives from a human donor with melanoma. In nucleotides, the CDR3 is TGTGCCAGCAGCCCAAGGACAGGACCTGAAGCTTTCTTT. It is translated as CASSPRTGPEAFF. Together with reference TRBV7-2 and TRBJ1-1, the CDR3 gives the full variable domain: GAGVSQSPSNKVTEKGKDVELRCDPISGHTALYWYRQSLGQGLEFLIYFQGNSAPDKSGLPSDRFSAERTGGSVSTLTIQRTQQEDSAVYLCASSPRTGPEAFFGQGTRLTVV.